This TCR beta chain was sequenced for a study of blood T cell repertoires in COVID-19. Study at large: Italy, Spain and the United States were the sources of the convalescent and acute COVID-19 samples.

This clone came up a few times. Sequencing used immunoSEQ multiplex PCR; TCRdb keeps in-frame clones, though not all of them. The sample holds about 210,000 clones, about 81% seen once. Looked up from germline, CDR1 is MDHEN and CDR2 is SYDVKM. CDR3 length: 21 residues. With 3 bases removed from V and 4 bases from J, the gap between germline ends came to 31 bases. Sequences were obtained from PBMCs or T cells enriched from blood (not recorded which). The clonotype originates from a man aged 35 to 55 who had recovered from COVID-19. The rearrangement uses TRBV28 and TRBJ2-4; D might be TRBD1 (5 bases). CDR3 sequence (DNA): TGTGCCAGCAGTTTTCAATACCATACCCTTGGGGCAGCAAGTGCGAAAAACATTCAGTACTTC. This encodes CASSFQYHTLGAASAKNIQYF.